The clone carrying this TCR beta chain was detected ten times or more. This specimen comes from a study of CD8 T cells in ankylosing spondylitis. Researchers built TCR beta libraries using quantitative 5'-RACE with molecular barcodes. Via MiXCR, TCRdb re-called the 5' RACE reads, giving one row per CDR3 protein. Seen here are about 240,000 distinct CDR3 sequences, 20% to 30% observed once, and the top ten hold approximately 0.61%. The sample comprised blood, either unsorted or a sorted T cell fraction (not recorded which). This TCR came from a male donor with ankylosing spondylitis or in good health (not recorded which).

CDR3 region: CASSFGEDTQYF. The CDR3 bases are TGTGCCAGCAGTTTTGGGGAGGATACGCAGTATTTT. The genes are TRBV12-3 or TRBV12-4 and TRBJ2-3; D might be TRBD2 (5 bases). This CDR3 is 12 amino acids long. V gave up 3 bases and J gave up 6 bases, with 7 bases separating them.